This entry lists 32 T cell receptor beta chains sequenced from one sample in a study of OX40 agonist ivuxolimab in advanced cancers. Assay: immunoSEQ multiplex PCR; the TCRdb copy retains only in-frame clones and omits some. The data hold approximately 52,000 clones, with nearly 85% observed a single time. The material sequenced was CD4+ or CD8+ T cells sorted from blood, taken in a trial of the OX40 agonist ivuxolimab. These receptors were taken from an adult with an advanced solid tumor such as melanoma, head and neck, liver or kidney cancer.

This rearrangement joins TRBV6-1 to TRBJ2-7; TRBD1 matches 9 bases. The V and J ends lost 6 bases and 7 bases, in that order; junction bases with no gene match: 7. CDR3 length equals 13 residues. Germline CDR1 reads MNHNS; CDR2 reads SASEGT. CDR3 bases: TGTGCCAGCAGCCCGGGACAGGGCGGAGAGCAGTACTTC. This sequence encodes CASSPGQGGEQYF.

The chain joins TRBV5-4 to TRBJ2-7; 7 bases agree with TRBD1. The germline V gene has CDR1 SGHNT and CDR2 YYREEE (reference sequence). The junction had 8 bases not matched to a gene; V was cut back by 5 bases and J by 0 bases. CDR3 length: 15 residues. CDR3 amino acids: CASSFGQDVSYEQYF. CDR3 in DNA: TGTGCCAGCAGTTTTGGACAGGACGTCTCCTACGAGCAGTACTTC.

This clone has more than one count but fewer than ten. The chain combines TRBV19 with TRBJ1-3; D is undetermined. With 10 bases removed from V and 9 bases from J, the gap between germline ends came to 22 bases. Looked up from germline, CDR1 is LNHDA and CDR2 is SQIVND (reference sequence). There are 14 residues in the CDR3. CDR3 in amino acids: CATERGGGRVTIYF. The CDR3, as DNA: TGTGCCACCGAGCGCGGCGGAGGCCGAGTCACCATATATTTT.

This clone was found once. The V call is TRBV19, the J call TRBJ2-3; no reliable D call. Per germline, CDR1 LNHDA and CDR2 SQIVND (reference sequence). The CDR3 extends over 14 amino acids. Between the trimmed V and J ends, which lost 4 bases and 2 bases, there was a span of 10 bases. CDR3 bases: TGTGCCAGTAGTACTAACAGTCACACAGATACGCAGTATTTT. Translating gives CASSTNSHTDTQYF.

This rearrangement joins TRBV6-5 to TRBJ2-7; D is uncertain. Germline V gives CDR1 MNHEY, CDR2 SVGAGI. This CDR3 has 12 amino acids. V gave up 5 bases and J gave up 6 bases, with 11 bases separating them. DNA of the CDR3: TGTGCCAGCAGTAGATCCGCATCCGAGCAGTACTTC. It is translated as CASSRSASEQYF.

This clone was picked up one time. This rearrangement joins TRBV2 to TRBJ1-1; 7 nucleotides align to TRBD1. Germline V lookup: CDR1 SNHLY, CDR2 FYNNEI. V was clipped by 6 bases and J by 2 bases; unmatched bases: 6. The CDR3 is 14 residues long. Here the CDR3 reads CASSRQGGNTEAFF. DNA for the CDR3: TGTGCCAGCAGCAGACAGGGAGGAAACACTGAAGCTTTCTTT.

The chain is built from TRBV13 and TRBJ2-1, with D perhaps TRBD2 (6 bases). V was trimmed by 0 bases and J by 5 bases, leaving 14 bases between them. The CDR3 covers 16 residues. The germline V gene has CDR1 PRHDT and CDR2 FYEKMQ (reference sequence). CDR3 DNA sequence: TGTGCCAGCAGCTTAGGCCGCGGGACGGAAGACAATGAGCAGTTCTTC. Translation gives CASSLGRGTEDNEQFF.

V usage is TRBV19 and J usage is TRBJ2-2, with no clear D. CDR1 LNHDA and CDR2 SQIVND come from the germline V gene (reference sequence). Trimming pared 3 bases from V and 6 bases from J, leaving 2 bases between. The CDR3 is made up of 11 amino acids. The CDR3 coding sequence is TGTGCCAGTAGTATCTCCGGGGAGCTGTTTTTT. Translating gives CASSISGELFF.

V gene TRBV29-1 combines with J gene TRBJ1-5, with a weak D call TRBD1 (6 bases). Trimming took off 6 bases at V and 7 bases at J, with 16 bases between the two ends. Per germline, CDR1 SQVTM and CDR2 ANQGSEA. The CDR3 has 13 amino acids. The CDR3 DNA reads TGCAGCGTGGGACAAACTGACGGGCAGCCCCAGCATTTT. As protein: CSVGQTDGQPQHF.

The chain carries TRBV4-3 and TRBJ2-4; either TRBD1 or TRBD2 may fit D (5 bases each). V was clipped by 0 bases and J by 1 base, with 7 bases between them. The CDR3 loop spans 15 amino acids. Looked up from germline, CDR1 is LGHNA and CDR2 is YSLEER. The CDR3 is CASSQEEGAKNIQYF. In DNA form, the CDR3 reads TGCGCCAGCAGCCAAGAAGAGGGGGCCAAAAACATTCAGTACTTC.

The chain joins TRBV9 to TRBJ2-7, with TRBD2 identical over 8 bases. CDR3 length: 15 amino acids. CDR1 SGDLS and CDR2 YYNGEE come from the germline V gene. V gave up 5 bases and J gave up 3 bases; unmatched junction bases: 10. This CDR3 reads CASSRRAGGYYEQYF. As DNA, the CDR3 is TGTGCCAGCAGTAGGAGGGCGGGGGGATACTACGAGCAGTACTTC.

V and J are TRBV19 and TRBJ1-5; TRBD1 is a possible D gene (5 bases). There are 16 residues in the CDR3. Germline loops: CDR1 LNHDA, CDR2 SQIVND (reference sequence). The germline V and J ends were trimmed by 6 bases and 1 base, with 16 bases remaining between them. The CDR3 loop is CASRRDFGRSNQPQHF. As DNA, the CDR3 is TGTGCCAGTAGGAGGGACTTCGGTCGGAGCAATCAGCCCCAGCATTTT.

The chain employs TRBV2 and TRBJ1-1; 7 bases are a match to TRBD1. The ends lost 6 bases at V and 3 bases at J; junction bases unmatched: 1. The CDR3 loop spans 12 amino acids. Germline V gene lookup returns CDR1 SNHLY and CDR2 FYNNEI. The CDR3 loop is CASRGTDTEAFF. The CDR3 nucleotides read TGTGCCAGCAGGGGGACAGACACTGAAGCTTTCTTT.

This clone appeared a few times. The V call is TRBV7-3, the J call TRBJ2-7, with TRBD1 identical over 9 bases. There are 15 residues in the CDR3. V shed 4 bases, J shed 5 bases, and the junction held 9 bases outside the gene matches. The V gene's germline CDR1 is SGHTA and CDR2 FQGTGA. The CDR3 DNA sequence: TGTGCCAGCAGCTCGTGGACAGGGGCCGGGGACGAGCAGTACTTC. Protein: CASSSWTGAGDEQYF.

This clone was recorded a few times. The genes are TRBV10-3 and TRBJ1-3; D is uncertain. Trimming stripped 6 bases from V and 8 bases from J, with 11 bases between. Germline V gene data show CDR1 as ENHRY and CDR2 as SYGVKD. The CDR3 has 12 residues. The CDR3 sequence is CAISQTRDTIYF. CDR3 coding DNA: TGTGCCATCAGCCAAACGAGAGACACCATATATTTT.

V and J are TRBV5-6 and TRBJ1-2; 7 nucleotides align to TRBD1. The CDR3 runs to 17 residues. Trimming at V came to 2 bases and at J to 1 base, leaving 11 bases not matched to a gene. The germline gives CDR1 SGHDT, CDR2 YYEEEE. The CDR3: CASSFRGSGGVNYGYTF. The CDR3 coding sequence is TGTGCCAGCAGCTTCAGAGGGTCAGGGGGAGTTAACTATGGCTACACCTTC. Drawing the rest from reference TRBV5-6 and TRBJ1-2, the complete variable domain is DAGVTQSPTHLIKTRGQQVTLRCSPKSGHDTVSWYQQALGQGPQFIFQYYEEEERQRGNFPDRFSGHQFPNYSSELNVNALLLGDSALYLCASSFRGSGGVNYGYTFGSGTRLTVV.

V is TRBV7-2 and J is TRBJ1-5; D is unclear. CDR3 length equals 15 residues. Trimming left V 1 base short and J 3 bases short, with 10 bases between. In germline, CDR1 is SGHTA, CDR2 FQGNSA. As DNA, the CDR3 is TGTGCCAGCAGCTTAGGCAGTAGTAACAATCAGCCCCAGCATTTT. Its protein is CASSLGSSNNQPQHF.

The chain carries TRBV19 and TRBJ2-5; tentatively, D is TRBD2 (5 bases). The ends were cut back, 3 bases at V and 0 bases at J, with 8 bases in the middle. The CDR3 has 14 amino acids. Per the germline V gene, CDR1 is LNHDA and CDR2 is SQIVND (reference sequence). This CDR3 reads CASSIGMYQETQYF. The CDR3 DNA reads TGTGCCAGTAGTATCGGGATGTACCAAGAGACCCAGTACTTC.

This chain uses TRBV5-8 with TRBJ1-3; D is uncertain. This CDR3 is 13 amino acids long. V dropped 3 bases and J dropped 1 base, with 5 bases sitting between them. The V gene's germline CDR1 is SGHTS and CDR2 YDEGEE. The CDR3 sequence is CASSSLSGNTIYF. CDR3 DNA: TGTGCCAGCAGCTCCCTATCTGGAAACACCATATATTTT.

The V gene is TRBV10-3, the J gene TRBJ1-2; D not certain. Trimming stripped 0 bases from V and 3 bases from J, with 11 bases between. Germline loops: CDR1 ENHRY, CDR2 SYGVKD. CDR3 length: 15 residues. In DNA form, the CDR3 reads TGTGCCATCAGTGAGTCTATCGAGACTCACTATGGCTACACCTTC. The encoded protein is CAISESIETHYGYTF.

This clone was counted a single time. The chain carries TRBV6-5 and TRBJ2-1; D gene uncertain. The CDR3 contains 16 residues. Per germline, CDR1 MNHEY and CDR2 SVGAGI. Between the trimmed V and J ends, which lost 0 bases and 5 bases, there was a span of 14 bases. DNA of the CDR3: TGTGCCAGCAGTTACTCGTATACGGCCGGAAACAATGAGCAGTTCTTC. Translation: CASSYSYTAGNNEQFF.

J is TRBJ2-5 and V is TRBV28; D may match TRBD1 or TRBD2 (5 bases each). The germline V and J ends were trimmed by 5 bases and 4 bases, with 17 bases remaining between them. The CDR3 sequence is 15 residues long. From germline, CDR1 is MDHEN and CDR2 SYDVKM. CDR3 nucleotides: TGTGCCAGCAGTACTCCCGGGACCCTCGGAGAGACCCAGTACTTC. It codes for CASSTPGTLGETQYF. The entire variable domain, with the rest obtained from reference TRBV28 and TRBJ2-5, is as follows: DVKVTQSSRYLVKRTGEKVFLECVQDMDHENMFWYRQDPGLGLRLIYFSYDVKMKEKGDIPEGYSVSREKKERFSLILESASTNQTSMYLCASSTPGTLGETQYFGPGTRLLVL.

The chain is built from TRBV5-1 and TRBJ2-5, with D maybe TRBD2 (6 bases). Germline V CDR1 and CDR2: SGHRS, YFSETQ. V lost 0 bases and J lost 9, with 21 bases in between. This CDR3 contains 16 residues. The CDR3 here is CASSLVGGGPVPAQYF. The CDR3 DNA reads as TGCGCCAGCAGCTTGGTGGGAGGTGGCCCCGTGCCGGCCCAGTACTTC.

This CDR3 reads CASSAGTGYGYTF. The CDR3 DNA reads as TGTGCCAGCAGTGCAGGAACAGGCTATGGCTACACCTTC. The V and J genes are TRBV6-1 and TRBJ1-2, with a weak D call TRBD1 (5 bases). The CDR3 loop spans 13 amino acids. V was cut by 4 bases and J by 4 bases, with 10 bases left in between. The germline CDR1 and CDR2 sequences are MNHNS and SASEGT.

The chain recombines TRBV7-3 with TRBJ2-7; TRBD2 agrees at 7 bases. Trimming at V came to 5 bases and at J to 6 bases, leaving 7 bases not matched to a gene. The germline gives CDR1 SGHTA, CDR2 FQGTGA. The CDR3 spans 13 residues. In DNA form, the CDR3 reads TGTGCCAGCAGCCCTCGGGGAGGGGCCGAGCAGTACTTC. Protein sequence: CASSPRGGAEQYF.

With respect to this clone: The sample carries other DNA sequences with the same CDR3. The rearrangement joins TRBV5-1 to TRBJ2-1, with a weak D call TRBD1 (6 bases). V was trimmed by 3 bases and J by 7 bases, leaving 8 bases between them. Germline CDR1 and CDR2: SGHRS and YFSETQ. The CDR3 sequence is 12 residues long. The CDR3 spells CASSSQGNEQFF. The CDR3, as DNA: TGCGCCAGCAGCTCACAGGGAAATGAGCAGTTCTTC.

The rearrangement links TRBV7-8 to TRBJ2-1, with D tentatively TRBD1 (5 bases). V was trimmed by 2 bases and J by 7 bases, leaving 15 bases between them. The CDR3 contains 15 residues. The germline V gene has CDR1 SGHVS and CDR2 FQNEAQ. DNA of the CDR3: TGTGCCAGCAGCTTATCCAGGGTGGTCCCTAATGAGCAGTTCTTC. Translating it yields CASSLSRVVPNEQFF.

This clone turned up a few times. V usage is TRBV6-1 and J usage is TRBJ2-1; 8 nucleotides match TRBD2. The CDR3 has 15 amino acids. Germline V CDR1 and CDR2: MNHNS, SASEGT. With V trimmed by 1 base and J by 7 bases, 6 bases remained unmatched. CDR3 bases: TGTGCCAGCAGTGAAGTCACGGGGGGGCAGAATGAGCAGTTCTTC. Encoded protein: CASSEVTGGQNEQFF.

This clone was seen a few times. This sequence joins TRBV7-9 and TRBJ1-1, with D unresolved. The CDR3 covers 13 residues. The V gene lost 7 bases and the J gene lost 1 base, with 10 bases spanning the gap. CDR1 SEHNR and CDR2 FQNEAQ come from the germline V gene (reference sequence). CDR3: CASTQAGNTEAFF. The CDR3 DNA sequence: TGTGCCAGCACCCAAGCAGGGAACACTGAAGCTTTCTTT.

The chain has TRBV7-8 and TRBJ2-3, with no clear D. V was pared by 5 bases and J by 4 bases, with 7 bases between. Germline V CDR1 and CDR2: SGHVS, FQNEAQ. This CDR3 is built from 12 residues. CDR3 sequence reads: CASSPLPDTQYF. CDR3 DNA: TGTGCCAGCAGCCCTCTCCCAGATACGCAGTATTTT.

The V gene is TRBV7-6, the J gene TRBJ2-3; a possible D gene is TRBD2 (5 bases). The CDR3 covers 14 residues. CDR1 is SGHVS and CDR2 is FNYEAQ in the germline V gene. Deletions cut 10 bases from V and 0 bases from J, with 14 bases between. This chain's CDR3 is CATQRELSTDTQYF. In nucleotides, the CDR3 is TGTGCCACCCAGAGGGAATTGAGCACAGATACGCAGTATTTT.

V and J are TRBV4-2 and TRBJ1-1, with D unresolved. V dropped 2 bases and J dropped 1 base, with 11 bases sitting between them. The CDR3 sequence is 15 residues long. Per germline, CDR1 LGHNA and CDR2 YNFKEQ. The CDR3 spells CASSQLPVGNTEAFF. Here the CDR3 DNA reads TGTGCCAGCAGCCAATTGCCGGTTGGGAACACTGAAGCTTTCTTT.